The 9 T cell receptor beta chains given below trace back to one sample, sequenced in a study of blood T cells in healthy people across ages. Sample-barcoded 5' priming and a J-beta primer mix drove a second PCR of about 6 to 12 cycles. TCRdb re-called the 5' RACE reads with MiXCR, one entry per CDR3 protein. Of fewer than 900,000 distinct CDR3 sequences listed, over 45% were seen once; the top ten hold 30% to 35%. Sequenced input: blood. These receptors were collected from a woman aged 60-75 years in good health.

With respect to this clonotype: This may come from a read error, since a much larger clone is one base off. In nucleotides, the CDR3 is TGTGCCAGCAGTCTCACGCCGACAGGGCTGGATGAGCAGTACTTC. It yields the protein CASSLTPTGLDEQYF. This chain links TRBV27 with TRBJ2-5; 7 bases align to TRBD1. V dropped 5 bases and J dropped 11; count of bases not matched to a gene: 17. Per germline, CDR1 MNHEY and CDR2 SMNVEV (reference sequence). CDR3 size: 15 residues.

This chain uses TRBV6-6 with TRBJ2-4; TRBD2 matches 8 bases. This CDR3 has 14 residues. CDR1 is MNHNY, CDR2 SVGAGI, per germline (reference sequence). V lost 6 bases, J lost 4 bases, and 5 bases stayed unmatched. The CDR3 reads CASSRGGNKNIQYF. The CDR3 coding sequence is TGTGCCAGCAGCCGCGGGGGGAATAAAAACATTCAGTACTTC.

This clonotype turned up a few times. The CDR3 loop is CSARDVPEQFF. The CDR3 nucleotides are TGCAGTGCTAGAGATGTTCCTGAGCAGTTCTTC. The gene calls are TRBV20-1 and TRBJ2-1; no clear D. V lost 0 bases and J 9 bases, leaving 6 bases between the germline ends. The V gene's germline CDR1 is DFQATT and CDR2 SNEGSKA (reference sequence). This CDR3 is 11 amino acids long.

This clonotype was detected a few times. The V and J genes are TRBV11-2 and TRBJ2-3; TRBD2 matches 12 bases. The CDR3 covers 16 residues. Unmatched junction bases numbered 8, after V lost 5 bases and J lost 5 bases. Germline V gene data show CDR1 as SGHAT and CDR2 as FQNNGV. This chain's CDR3 is CASSDRLAGDIDTQYF. The CDR3, as DNA: TGTGCCAGCAGCGACCGACTAGCGGGAGATATAGATACGCAGTATTTT. The complete variable domain, with remaining parts taken from reference TRBV11-2 and TRBJ2-3, reads EAGVAQSPRYKIIEKRQSVAFWCNPISGHATLYWYQQILGQGPKLLIQFQNNGVVDDSQLPKDRFSAERLKGVDSTLKIQPAKLEDSAVYLCASSDRLAGDIDTQYFGPGTRLTVL.

This clonotype was recorded a few times. The chain employs TRBV20-1 and TRBJ2-1, with D unclear. CDR1 DFQATT and CDR2 SNEGSKA come from the germline V gene (reference sequence). The CDR3 loop spans 15 amino acids. Trimming removed 5 bases at V and 3 bases at J, with 17 bases between. Written as DNA, the CDR3 is TGCAGTGCTGACAATCGAGAGTTCGACTACAATGAGCAGTTCTTC. Its protein product is CSADNREFDYNEQFF.

This chain uses TRBV28 with TRBJ2-1, with D unclear. From germline, CDR1 is MDHEN and CDR2 SYDVKM. The germline V and J ends were trimmed by 5 bases and 6 bases, with 20 bases remaining between them. This CDR3 spans 16 amino acids. CDR3 protein: CASSNSINPLFNEQFF. In nucleotides, the CDR3 is TGTGCCAGCAGTAATTCGATCAATCCCCTATTCAATGAGCAGTTCTTC.

In its sample, this clonotype was seen a few times. The rearrangement joins TRBV3-1 to TRBJ2-7, with unresolved D. Per the germline V gene, CDR1 is LGHDT and CDR2 is YNNKEL (reference sequence). This CDR3 is built from 13 residues. V was trimmed by 6 bases and J by 4 bases, leaving 13 bases between them. The CDR3 protein is CASRSQQSYEQYF. CDR3 nucleotide sequence: TGTGCCAGCAGGTCCCAGCAGTCGTACGAGCAGTACTTC.

This clonotype was counted only a few times. This rearrangement joins TRBV4-2 to TRBJ2-7; 7 bases fit TRBD2. CDR3 length: 14 residues. J lost 4 bases, V lost 6 bases, and 9 bases had no gene match. The germline gives CDR1 LGHNA, CDR2 YNFKEQ. CDR3 amino acids: CASRRDLAAYEQYF. Written as DNA, the CDR3 is TGTGCCAGCAGACGAGATCTAGCGGCATACGAGCAGTACTTC.

The V gene is TRBV7-9, the J gene TRBJ2-3; tentatively, D is TRBD2 (6 bases). In germline, CDR1 is SEHNR, CDR2 FQNEAQ (reference sequence). V lost 4 bases and J 3 bases, leaving 11 bases between the germline ends. This CDR3 contains 14 residues. CDR3 DNA: TGTGCCAGCAGCTCGACTAGGCGGACAGATACGCAGTATTTT. It is translated as CASSSTRRTDTQYF.